This TCR beta chain was sequenced during a study of regulatory T cells in long-lasting Graves disease. For this clonotype: The antigen is unknown. A much larger clone sits a single nucleotide away, making a read error possible.

Germline CDR1 and CDR2: MDHEN and SYDVKM. The CDR3 sequence is 17 residues long. Trimming removed 5 bases from V and 1 base from J, with 15 bases in between. Regarding the study as a whole: Favoring TRBV28, TRBJ1-2 and TRBJ2-5 was a feature seen in persistent disease. Graves' patients with persistent disease showed TCR diversity lower than patients newly diagnosed.

Time point here: persistent/refractory GD, antithyroid drugs over 5 years with positive TRAb. Construction of the TCR library relied on RNA isolated from PBMCs. Patients met American Thyroid Association criteria for Graves' disease. Assembly of TCR beta libraries relied on iRepertoire HTBI primers together with Arm-PCR of CDR3 regions. Per the authors' pipeline: Identification of gene segments yielded 60 or so TRBV and about 14 TRBJ across samples. TCRdb used MiXCR to reprocess the multiplex PCR reads, holding one entry per CDR3 protein. The V and J calls here are based on TCRdb, not the publication. The sample has around 400,000 distinct CDR3 sequences; approximately 25% are singletons.

This receptor was identified in a middle-aged woman with Graves disease. Sample: peripheral blood mononuclear cells (PBMCs), taken when the disease was refractory, from a patient treated with antithyroid drugs. The chain carries TRBV28 and TRBJ2-6, with D possibly TRBD1 on 7 matching bases. The CDR3 nucleotides are TGTGCCAGCAGTCAGGGGGGAGAACTTTCTGGGGCCAACGTCCTGACTTTC. Its protein product is CASSQGGELSGANVLTF.